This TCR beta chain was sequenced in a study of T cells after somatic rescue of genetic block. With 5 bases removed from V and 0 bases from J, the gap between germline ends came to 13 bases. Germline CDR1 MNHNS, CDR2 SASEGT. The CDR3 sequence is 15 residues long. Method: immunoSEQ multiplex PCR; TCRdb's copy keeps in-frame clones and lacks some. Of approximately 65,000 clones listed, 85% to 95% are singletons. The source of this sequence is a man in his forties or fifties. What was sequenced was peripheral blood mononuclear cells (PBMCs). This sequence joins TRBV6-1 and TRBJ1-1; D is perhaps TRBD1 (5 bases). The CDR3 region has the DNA TGTGCCAGCAGTAATTACAGGTGGGTGAACACTGAAGCTTTCTTT. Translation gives CASSNYRWVNTEAFF.